This T cell receptor beta chain originates from a study of beta chain features in type 1 diabetes. Study-wide results and caveats: Significant though moderate, a shortening of TCRB CDR3s appeared in all four CD4+ subsets of Type 1 diabetes patients.

Worth noting for this clone: Its antigen remains unknown.

As every portion of the isolated RNA was reverse transcribed, the sequencing read expressed TCRB transcripts. TCRdb's table, derived via immunoSEQ multiplex PCR, lists solely in-frame clones and lacks some. The data contain hundreds of thousands of clones, 14% to 15% of them seen just once; the ten biggest clones take up less than 0.02%. Germline CDR1 is LGHNA and CDR2 is YSLEER. The CDR3 is 18 residues long. Trimming took 2 bases from V and 7 from J; bases not matched to a gene: 11. Blood was drawn once from each donor into heparinised tubes. The draws averaged roughly 120 mL. The origin of this receptor is a man aged 18 to 30 with type 1 diabetes. The rearrangement joins TRBV4-3 to TRBJ2-2; TRBD2 matches 12 bases. The sample comprised naive CD4+ T cells from blood. CDR3 region: CASSQRLAGAGTGGELFF. The CDR3 bases are TGCGCCAGCAGCCAAAGACTAGCGGGGGCCGGAACTGGCGGGGAGCTGTTTTTT.